This T cell receptor beta chain was recorded in a study of cytotoxic CD8 clonotypes in ibrutinib-treated CLL (dated by TCRdb to about 2021). Context from the whole study: The cohort had about a dozen relapsed/refractory and more than 14 treatment-naive patients; fewer than 18 were IGHV unmutated. Partial responses were observed in some 24 patients and complete responses in 2; after a median follow-up of roughly 62 months, remission was maintained in roughly 14 patients and progression was observed in 12. Response samples were obtained after a median of approximately twelve months of treatment, with a range of about 6 to 36 months. Samples averaged roughly 280,000 productive templates and tens of thousands of productive rearrangements. Longitudinal samples were obtainable from about 30% of the 86 participants in the trial. Cryopreserved peripheral blood mononuclear cells were collected before treatment, at response, and at either disease progression or sustained remission. Patients were still on ibrutinib when every remission and progressive disease sample was collected.

On a MiSeq, deep resolution sequencing aimed for a depth between 1 in 1 million and 1 in 200,000 T cells, with each clonotype covered 10x on average. The immunoSEQ hsTCRB Kit was used to generate the TCR beta libraries. Per the original workflow: Data were analyzed with ImmunoSEQ Data Assistant and ImmunoSEQ Analyzer, with V, D and J genes assigned per IMGT definitions. Clonality, with values ranging from 0 to 1, was calculated as one minus the normalized Shannon entropy of productive rearrangement frequencies. Only overrepresented clonotypes making up at least 0.05% of each patient's repertoire were included in the public clonotype analysis. About a dozen age-matched healthy donor repertoires from immuneACCESS served as clonality controls. TCRdb carries this immuneACCESS record with in-frame sequences only. Its versions omit some clonotypes, under half of them owing to an unresolved V gene in the studies checked, with the rest unexplained. V and J calls and clone size are those listed in that table; D and trimming were worked out from the DNA. The sample contains approximately 50,000 clones, 54% of them found a single time. 20% to 30% of the sample goes to the ten largest clones.

Comment on this clone: No antigen is known for it. No base quality information exists; no much larger clone differs at one position.

Overall study results and their limits: Public clonotypes were rare and either contracted or stayed stable during treatment, and the rise in clonality at ibrutinib response reflected the expansion of private clonotypes. Baseline clonality was found to be higher than that of age-matched healthy donors and was strongly correlated with circulating CD8+ T-cell counts. Clonality rose at ibrutinib response, remained stable during sustained remission, and dropped back toward baseline at progression. Sampling times were not matched between patients in sustained remission and patients whose disease was progressing, and lymph node repertoires were not examined.

The time point tag for this specimen amounts to: progressive disease on ibrutinib. Roughly 2 micrograms of genomic DNA were extracted from cryopreserved PBMCs for TCR beta library preparation. Longitudinal blood samples from CLL patients on ibrutinib monotherapy underwent high-throughput TCR beta sequencing. The patients took part in an open-label, single-center phase 2 trial of ibrutinib monotherapy. The sample in question was PBMCs, obtained at disease progression, from a patient treated with ibrutinib. The sequence came from a human donor with chronic lymphocytic leukemia.

The CDR3 here reads CASSKDRGAEKLFF. The DNA sequence reads TGTGCCAGCAGCAAGGACAGGGGAGCTGAAAAACTGTTTTTT. Here the chain combines TRBV5-4 and TRBJ1-4, with 9 bases matching TRBD1. V trim: 4 bases; J trim: 7 bases; unmatched bases: 5. The CDR3 starts with the cysteine, ends with the phenylalanine, and has 14 residues. Only CDR3 DNA remains: 42 bases, in frame from the first base. The CDR1 and CDR2 encoded by the germline V gene (reference sequence) are SGHNT and YYREEE.